The clone carrying this T cell receptor (beta chain) was detected only a few times. Its matching antigen is unknown. V gave up 1 base and J gave up 5 bases, with 11 bases separating them. In germline, CDR1 is MNHEY, CDR2 SMNVEV (reference sequence). The CDR3 runs 14 residues. Via MiXCR, TCRdb re-called the 5' RACE reads, giving one row per CDR3 protein. The sample shows roughly 700,000 distinct CDR3 sequences, around 20% of them seen only once. These data come from a study of CD8 T cells in ankylosing spondylitis. Whole-study results and caveats: Those disease-linked clones were CD8+; they were also relatively rare in peripheral blood. Ankylosing spondylitis blood appeared to be characterized by a TCR beta motif of eight highly homologous variants.

Sequenced: blood, either unsorted or a sorted T cell fraction (not recorded which). The clonotype originates from a male donor with ankylosing spondylitis. This chain connects TRBV27 to TRBJ2-5; D is unresolved. The CDR3 coding sequence is TGTGCCAGCAGTTTATTAAGCAGTGGGGAGACCCAGTACTTC. It encodes CASSLLSSGETQYF.